The 6 T cell receptor beta chains presented below share a single source sample, sequenced in a study of cytomegalovirus exposure and HLA in healthy donors. Vbeta (60) and Jbeta (13) primers were used in the PCR. Libraries were prepared by immunoSEQ multiplex PCR; TCRdb keeps only in-frame clonotypes and omits some of them. The table has some 150,000 clones, less than 80% seen once. The sample was PBMCs. Source of these receptors: a female donor in good health and CMV-seropositive.

This clone was recorded only once. The V gene is TRBV19, the J gene TRBJ1-2; D unclear. The CDR3 is 12 amino acids. Trimming shortened V by 5 bases and J by 2 bases, and 6 bases separated the two germline ends. Per germline, CDR1 LNHDA and CDR2 SQIVND (reference sequence). The CDR3 sequence is CASSANNYGYTF. CDR3 nucleotides: TGTGCCAGTAGTGCTAACAACTATGGCTACACCTTC.

This clone was counted between two and nine times. At the DNA level, this CDR3 is encoded by other sequences in the same sample as well. The V and J genes are TRBV5-6 and TRBJ2-7; weak D call: TRBD2 (5 bases). V gave up 0 bases and J gave up 0 bases, with 7 bases separating them. In germline, CDR1 is SGHDT, CDR2 YYEEEE. The CDR3 consists of 14 residues. The CDR3 nucleotides read TGTGCCAGCAGCTTGGGGGCGGGCTCCTACGAGCAGTACTTC. Its protein product is CASSLGAGSYEQYF. The full variable domain, in which reference TRBV5-6 and TRBJ2-7 provide the parts outside the CDR3, is DAGVTQSPTHLIKTRGQQVTLRCSPKSGHDTVSWYQQALGQGPQFIFQYYEEEERQRGNFPDRFSGHQFPNYSSELNVNALLLGDSALYLCASSLGAGSYEQYFGPGTRLTVT.

This chain connects TRBV5-1 to TRBJ2-2, with 8 bases lining up with TRBD1. Per germline, CDR1 SGHRS and CDR2 YFSETQ. The ends lost 5 bases at V and 4 bases at J; junction bases unmatched: 4. The CDR3 consists of 14 residues. DNA of the CDR3: TGCGCCAGCAGTTTGCAGGGGGCCACCGGGGAGCTGTTTTTT. Translating it yields CASSLQGATGELFF.

V and J are TRBV15 and TRBJ2-3; 7 bases agree with TRBD2. The CDR3 spans 14 residues. The V and J ends lost 6 bases and 0 bases, in that order; junction bases with no gene match: 3. Germline CDR1 reads LNHNV; CDR2 reads YYDKDF (reference sequence). In nucleotides, the CDR3 is TGTGCCACCAGGAACGGGGGGAGCACAGATACGCAGTATTTT. Its translation: CATRNGGSTDTQYF.

V gene TRBV6-5 combines with J gene TRBJ2-1; 8 bases align to TRBD2. CDR3 length: 16 amino acids. Germline V gene data show CDR1 as MNHEY and CDR2 as SVGAGI. Unmatched junction bases numbered 9, after V lost 0 bases and J lost 8 bases. The CDR3 region is CASSYSQREINYEQFF. The CDR3 DNA reads TGTGCCAGCAGTTACTCGCAGCGGGAGATCAACTATGAGCAGTTCTTC.

The chain carries TRBV5-4 and TRBJ1-1; possibly TRBD1 for D (6 bases). CDR3 size: 15 residues. Trimming pared 2 bases from V and 1 base from J, leaving 12 bases between. CDR1 and CDR2 (germline): SGHNT, YYREEE (reference sequence). The CDR3, as DNA: TGTGCCAGCAGCTTCGGGGGGCGCGAGAACACTGAAGCTTTCTTT. This translates into CASSFGGRENTEAFF.